The entry below describes one T cell receptor (beta chain). Its target is not known. The sample belongs to a study of T cell responses to AZD1222 COVID-19 vaccine. Study context: Combined were second doses at about 4 or about 12 weeks.

Study-wide results and caveats: Receipt of two AZD1222 doses was followed by a rise in Spike-specific TCR breadth and depth. Sampling captured repertoires only after the peak T cell response. It was only six AZD1222 recipients who were seropositive at baseline.

The ends were cut back, 5 bases at V and 2 bases at J, with 22 bases in the middle. This CDR3 has 17 residues. CDR1 PRHDT and CDR2 FYEKMQ come from the germline V gene (reference sequence). Measured with immunoSEQ multiplex PCR; TCRdb has only the in-frame clones, and not every one. The sample has about 130,000 clones; more than 85% are singletons. The TCR comes from an adult in good health. V and J are TRBV13 and TRBJ2-7; TRBD1 is a possible D gene (5 bases). The sample consisted of peripheral blood, taken on day 0 of AZD1222 vaccination. In nucleotides, the CDR3 is TGTGCCAGCAGCCAAACTAAAGACAGAGTAACCACCTACGAGCAGTACTTC. Its protein product is CASSQTKDRVTTYEQYF.